This T cell receptor (beta chain) was observed in a study of blood T cell repertoires in COVID-19. Across the study: The United States, Italy and Spain were the sources of the acute and convalescent COVID-19 samples.

The CDR3 extends over 17 amino acids. With 1 base clipped from V and 0 bases from J, the junction kept 6 bases outside the gene matches. Germline values: CDR1 SGHVS, CDR2 FQNEAQ. The sample holds one count of this clone. Only in-frame clones appear in the TCRdb table, and some are missing; sequencing was by immunoSEQ multiplex PCR. The sample includes roughly 300,000 clones, roughly nine tenths seen only once; the top ten take approximately 12%. The chain joins TRBV7-8 to TRBJ1-2, with 9 nucleotides matching TRBD1. What was sequenced was peripheral blood. The sequence was collected from a woman aged 30 to 39 with COVID-19, enrolled during active disease. The CDR3 loop is CASSLGTGAFSNYGYTF. The CDR3 DNA is TGTGCCAGCAGCTTAGGGACAGGGGCATTTTCTAACTATGGCTACACCTTC.